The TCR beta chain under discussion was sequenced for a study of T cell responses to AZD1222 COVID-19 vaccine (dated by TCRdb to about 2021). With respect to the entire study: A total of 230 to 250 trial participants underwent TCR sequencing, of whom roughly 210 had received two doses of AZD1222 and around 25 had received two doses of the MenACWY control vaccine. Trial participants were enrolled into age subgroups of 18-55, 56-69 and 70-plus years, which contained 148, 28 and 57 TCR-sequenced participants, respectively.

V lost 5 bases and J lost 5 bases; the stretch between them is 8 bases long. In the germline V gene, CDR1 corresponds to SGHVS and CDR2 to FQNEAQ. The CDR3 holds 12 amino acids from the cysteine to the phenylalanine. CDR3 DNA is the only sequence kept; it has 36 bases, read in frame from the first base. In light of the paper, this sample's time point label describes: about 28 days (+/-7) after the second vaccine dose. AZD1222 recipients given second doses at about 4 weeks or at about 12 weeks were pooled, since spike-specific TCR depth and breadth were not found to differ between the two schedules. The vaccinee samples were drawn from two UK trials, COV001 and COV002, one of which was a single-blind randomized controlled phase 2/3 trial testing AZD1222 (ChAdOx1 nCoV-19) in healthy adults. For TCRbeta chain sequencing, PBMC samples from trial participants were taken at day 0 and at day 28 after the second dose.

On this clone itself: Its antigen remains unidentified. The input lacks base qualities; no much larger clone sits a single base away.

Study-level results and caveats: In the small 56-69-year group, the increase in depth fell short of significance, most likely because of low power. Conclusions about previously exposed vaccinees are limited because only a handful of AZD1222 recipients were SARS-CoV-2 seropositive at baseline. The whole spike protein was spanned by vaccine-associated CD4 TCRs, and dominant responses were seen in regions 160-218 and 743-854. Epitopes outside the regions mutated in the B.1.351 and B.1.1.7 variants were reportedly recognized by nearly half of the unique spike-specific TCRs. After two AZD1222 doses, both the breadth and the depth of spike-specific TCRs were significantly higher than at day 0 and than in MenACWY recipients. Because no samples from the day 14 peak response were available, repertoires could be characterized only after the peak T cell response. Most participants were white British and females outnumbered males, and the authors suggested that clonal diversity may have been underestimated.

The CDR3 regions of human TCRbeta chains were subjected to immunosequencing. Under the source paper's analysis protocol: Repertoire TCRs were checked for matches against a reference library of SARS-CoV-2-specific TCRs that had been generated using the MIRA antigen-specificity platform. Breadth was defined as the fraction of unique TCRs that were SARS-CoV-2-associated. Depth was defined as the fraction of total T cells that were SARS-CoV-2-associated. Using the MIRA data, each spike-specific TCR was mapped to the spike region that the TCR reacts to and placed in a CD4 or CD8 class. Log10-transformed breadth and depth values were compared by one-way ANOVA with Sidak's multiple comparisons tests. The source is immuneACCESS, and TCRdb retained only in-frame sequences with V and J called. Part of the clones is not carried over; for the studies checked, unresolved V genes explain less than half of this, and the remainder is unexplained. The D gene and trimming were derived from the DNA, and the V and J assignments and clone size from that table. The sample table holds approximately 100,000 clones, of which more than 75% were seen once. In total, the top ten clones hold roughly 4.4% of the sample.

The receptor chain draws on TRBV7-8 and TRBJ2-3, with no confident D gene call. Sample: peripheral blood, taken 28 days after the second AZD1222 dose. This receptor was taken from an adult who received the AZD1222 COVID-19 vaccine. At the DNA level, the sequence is TGTGCCAGCAGCCCATGGGGAGATACGCAGTATTTT. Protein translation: CASSPWGDTQYF.